This TCR beta chain appears in the sequencing data of a study of early T cells in non-severe SARS-CoV-2 infection. Study at large: From unsorted whole blood, bulk RNA was sequenced, and the chains remained unpaired.

General study points: Using VDJdb, the matching emphasized anti-spike CD8 responses while missing private and CD4 specificities.

Unique molecular identifiers were attached to individual cDNA molecules. One entry per CDR3 protein results from TCRdb running MiXCR on the 5' RACE reads. The sample holds about 110,000 distinct CDR3 sequences, roughly an eighth seen once. CDR3 length equals 16 residues. Losses at the gene ends were 2 bases for V and 0 bases for J; bases not matched to a gene: 6. The germline CDR1 and CDR2 sequences are SEHNR and FQNEAQ (reference sequence). On this clonotype: Its specificity is not known.

The sequence derives from an adult who was a healthcare worker with PCR-confirmed SARS-CoV-2 infection or an uninfected control (not recorded which). This specimen was whole blood, taken at baseline. The chain employs TRBV7-9 and TRBJ1-1, with 7 bases lining up with TRBD1. The CDR3 loop reads CASSLPAQGLNTEAFF. For the CDR3, the DNA is TGTGCCAGCAGCTTACCAGCACAGGGGTTGAACACTGAAGCTTTCTTT.